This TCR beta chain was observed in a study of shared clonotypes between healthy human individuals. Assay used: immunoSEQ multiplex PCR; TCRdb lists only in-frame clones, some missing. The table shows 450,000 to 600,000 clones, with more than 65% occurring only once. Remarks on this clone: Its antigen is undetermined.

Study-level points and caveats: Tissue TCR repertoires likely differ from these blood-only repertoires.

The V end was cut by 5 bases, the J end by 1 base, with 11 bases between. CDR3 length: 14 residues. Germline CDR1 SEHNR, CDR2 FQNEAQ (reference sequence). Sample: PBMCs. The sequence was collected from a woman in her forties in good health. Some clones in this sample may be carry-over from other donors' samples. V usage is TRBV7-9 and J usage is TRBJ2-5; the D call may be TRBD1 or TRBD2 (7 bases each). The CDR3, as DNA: TGTGCCAGCAGCCAGGGGGGGTCCCAAGAGACCCAGTACTTC. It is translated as CASSQGGSQETQYF.